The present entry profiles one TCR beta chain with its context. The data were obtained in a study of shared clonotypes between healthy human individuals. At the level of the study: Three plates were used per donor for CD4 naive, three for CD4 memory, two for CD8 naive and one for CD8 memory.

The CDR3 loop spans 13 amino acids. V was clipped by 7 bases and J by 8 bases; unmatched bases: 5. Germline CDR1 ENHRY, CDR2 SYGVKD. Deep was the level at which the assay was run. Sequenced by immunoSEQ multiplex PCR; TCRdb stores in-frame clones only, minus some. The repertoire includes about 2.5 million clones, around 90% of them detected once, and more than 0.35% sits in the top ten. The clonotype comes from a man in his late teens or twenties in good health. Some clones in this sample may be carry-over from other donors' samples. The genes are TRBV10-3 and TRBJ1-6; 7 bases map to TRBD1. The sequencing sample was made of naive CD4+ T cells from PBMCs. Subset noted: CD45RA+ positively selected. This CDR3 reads CAIKPGTDSPLHF. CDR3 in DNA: TGTGCCATCAAGCCAGGGACAGATTCACCCCTCCACTTT.